The clone carrying this T cell receptor beta chain has a count of ten or more. Its antigen is as yet unknown. MiXCR was run by TCRdb on the reads, yielding one entry per CDR3 protein. In the table there are around 450,000 distinct CDR3 sequences, 11% of which are singletons. The sample is drawn from a study of T cell repertoires in cytomegalovirus infection. As for the study in general: Both a matching HLA type and CMV infection were indicated by public TCR beta signatures. Overall study results and limits: HLA-C-restricted TCR beta clonotypes specific for CMV led the ex vivo response.

The material sequenced was PBMCs. The TCR comes from a human donor in good health (CMV status not recorded). Some clones in this sample may be carry-over from other donors' samples.

CDR3: CASSYSTTGGETQYF. In DNA, the CDR3 is TGTGCCAGCAGTTACTCGACGACAGGGGGAGAGACCCAGTACTTC. The chain combines TRBV6-5 with TRBJ2-5; 9 nucleotides line up with TRBD1. Trimming at V came to 0 bases and at J to 4 bases, leaving 3 bases not matched to a gene. The germline CDR1 and CDR2 sequences are MNHEY and SVGAGI. The CDR3 is made up of 15 amino acids.